Included here is one TCR beta chain sequence, with context. This clone occurred a few times. Its target antigen remains unknown. The input lacks base qualities; no much larger clone sits a single base away. The data were obtained in a study of cytomegalovirus exposure and HLA in healthy donors (dated by TCRdb to the late 2010s). About the full investigation: An earlier analysis of approximately 640 of the donors reported roughly 300 Gb of sequence data and around 110 million unique TCR beta sequences from 150 million to 200 million T cells. Donor age, sex, ethnicity and CMV serostatus were compiled together with the repertoire data. The genetic ancestry cluster associated with self-reported Caucasian donors included 81% of the approximately 430 genotyped donors. Approximately 330 gigabases of sequencing data and around 85 million unique TCR sequences made up an early release that covered several hundred HLA-typed donors. In a later genetic analysis, genome-wide SNP genotypes for about 60% of the 666 donors were used, and that subset was treated as a discovery cohort. The number of typed donors differed by locus: about 620-630 for A, B, C, DRB1 and DQB1; 522 for DQA1; approximately 610 for DPA1; and roughly 490 for DPB1. In the later analysis, no new phenotypic data were used to find candidate immune exposures; instead, reliance was placed on TCR beta sequences and their occurrence across donors. Every repertoire in the discovery cohort had been generated on one and the same sequencing platform. Class I and class II HLA loci were covered by the typing at four-digit resolution. Because of strong linkage in the cohort, roughly five DR-DQ haplotypes were treated as single units for association and clustering. On average, 235,054 unique TCR beta nucleotide sequences were sequenced per donor among more than 350 genotyped donors of the cohort, with 15% to 20% of those sequences being non-productive. The study aimed to test whether signatures of past pathogen exposure could be identified by cataloging public T cell receptors. Along with the roughly 670-subject first cohort, a separate validation cohort of around 110 different subjects was used. To study patterns of TCR occurrence, a later analysis re-analyzed previously published TCR beta repertoires from 666 donors and added high-resolution HLA genotyping. An earlier analysis of around 580 of the donors used high-throughput TCR beta sequencing to judge whether each TCR beta V gene segment behaved as functional or pseudogenic. The T cell repertoires of 670 or so subjects were profiled by immunosequencing and related to cytomegalovirus serostatus. High-throughput TCR immunosequencing, statistical association of individual TCRs with disease status, and machine learning were combined to predict cytomegalovirus infection status.

Libraries were prepared through the immunoSEQ multiplex PCR assay. For the multiplex PCR, a mixture combining 60 forward primers for TCR Vbeta segments and 13 reverse primers for TCR Jbeta segments was used. The CDR3 region of rearranged TCR beta genes was amplified from genomic DNA with a multiplex PCR assay. On the Illumina HiSeq System, the amplified TCR beta libraries were sequenced as 87-base-pair reads. As for how the authors treated the data: A later analysis tallied 75 million to 95 million unique TCR beta chains across the 666 repertoires, and some 12 million of those chains were shared by two or more donors. Raw reads were error-corrected and collapsed into unique sequences by a nearest-neighbor algorithm in which closely related sequences were merged to remove PCR and sequencing errors. CDR3 sequences were aligned to IMGT reference sequences to assign V, D and J gene segments. For a sequence to be retained, at least a six-nucleotide match to both a V gene segment and a J gene segment was required. Rearrangements were called productive when the CDR3 lacked stop codons and stayed in frame with V and J; all others were non-productive. CDR3 was defined according to IMGT convention as the region running from the second conserved V-encoded cysteine to the conserved J-encoded phenylalanine. In an earlier analysis of roughly 610 of the donors, sequences lacking an unambiguous match to a single V gene segment were excluded. An earlier analysis of 450 to 650 of the donors called V segments functional above 56.7% productive rearrangements and segregating when the between-donor standard deviation exceeded 5%. A statistical classification framework was built for diagnosing cytomegalovirus status from the catalog of TCR beta chain sequences. In a later analysis, TCR nucleotide sequences were compared against IMGT/GENE-DB human TR gene sequences so that V and J genes could be assigned. The TCRdist pipeline was used in a later analysis to assign CDR3 sequences and most-parsimonious VDJ recombination scenarios. In a later analysis, each TCR beta chain was defined by its CDR3 amino acid sequence together with its V-gene family, and reads lacking a unique V-gene family were excluded. In a later analysis, 500 to 700 highly shared, low-generation-probability nucleotide sequences were removed to address suspected cross-contamination and a sequencing artifact. For each public chain, a later analysis derived a clonal expansion index from normalized ranks of inferred template counts within each repertoire. In a later analysis, generation probabilities were computed using a VDJ recombination model fitted to out-of-frame rearrangements, and the results were checked against IGoR. A later analysis scored TCR-TCR, TCR-HLA and TCR-CMV co-occurrence with hypergeometric tests, applying a repertoire-size bias correction to TCR pairs. A later analysis estimated false discovery rates by permuting HLA or CMV assignments 20 times. In a later analysis, co-occurring TCRs were grouped using DBSCAN, and TCRdist sequence similarity was added for clustering within HLA-allele-positive subsets. Repertoires with fewer than 30,000 or more than 120,000 public chains, plus five repertoires with anomalous nucleotide sharing, were excluded from co-occurrence clustering. In its TCRdb copy, this immuneACCESS table keeps in-frame sequences only and misses some clones. Where compared with another copy, unresolved V genes explain less than half of these, and the others have no known cause. That table gives V, J and clone size, and the DNA gave D and trimming. For this sample there are about 100,000 clones; 65% to 85% appear just once. Around a fifth of the sample lies in the top ten.

From its cysteine to its phenylalanine, the CDR3 spans 15 amino acids. Kept here is only the CDR3 DNA, which spans 45 bases and is read in frame from base 1. The trim is 3 bases for V and 5 bases for J, with a gap of 18 bases between the germline ends. From the germline V gene (reference sequence), CDR1 is SGHNT and CDR2 is YYREEE. The cohort comprised several hundred healthy bone marrow donors. At the time of sampling, every cohort member was nominally healthy, though immune exposures that went unrecorded were likely present. The donor tested CMV seropositive, placing the donor among the approximately 290 seropositive members of the cohort. Every donor gave a peripheral blood sample, and the peripheral blood mononuclear cells from that sample were used for TCR beta sequencing. The Qiagen DNeasy Blood Extraction Kit was used to extract genomic DNA from the blood cell samples. Results the study describes overall, beyond this receptor: Strong co-occurrence of HLA alleles, especially DR and DQ, made assigning TCR associations to individual alleles difficult. In a later analysis, several top co-occurrence clusters were reported to appear linked to parvovirus B19, influenza, CMV and Epstein-Barr virus. A few of the identified cytomegalovirus-associated TCR beta chains were confirmed in vitro to be specific for cytomegalovirus antigens. Because counts were too low, about 18 rarely observed V segments, including chromosome 9 orphons, were excluded from the earlier analysis of 587 of the donors. In a later genetic analysis, fewer N-insertions in productive TCRs were reported among donors in an Asian-associated ancestry cluster than the roughly 640-donor mean. Because the 87-base-pair reads could not distinguish some IMGT-functional V segments, including TRBV6-2 and TRBV6-3, those segments were excluded. In a later analysis, HLA-associated TCR beta chains were found to be more clonally expanded and to have lower generation probabilities than equally common non-associated chains. A later analysis associated 17,000 or so TCR beta sequences with specific HLA alleles at a false discovery rate of 0.05. A further reported finding was that TCR beta sequences accurately predicted the HLA-A and HLA-B alleles for most subjects in the first cohort. According to a later analysis, most CMV-associated TCR beta chains appeared to be HLA-restricted, and the HLA associations seemed to be driven largely by CMV exposure. This cohort had only TCR beta chains sequenced, and the lack of alpha or paired-chain data limited which features could be detected. An earlier analysis of approximately 590 of the donors showed that most TCR beta V segments appeared in productive rearrangements either about 87% or about 30% of the time, which broadly matched IMGT annotations. Because HLA typing was missing for some donors at each locus, association tests included only the typed subset. A later genetic analysis associated a missense DCLRE1C variant with V-gene and J-gene trimming of TCR beta chains, and an independent cohort replicated the association. Linkage disequilibrium might explain the correlated functional status among segregating V segments, but an unknown experimental factor could not be ruled out. Most TCR sequences were seen in very few donors, while some public TCRs were found in many individuals. According to a later analysis, TCR association rates differed among HLA loci, with DRB1 alleles showing the most associated TCRs and HLA-C alleles showing the fewest. The classifier was reported to diagnose cytomegalovirus status with high specificity and sensitivity in both the original and validation cohorts. A group of highly shared sequence variants was considered likely to be a technical artifact of the sequencing pipeline. The only immune exposure information available for the cohort was CMV serostatus. According to the authors, the approach could potentially be generalized to other disease states and immunological phenotypes. The presence/absence analyses assumed that sequencing depth was roughly uniform across donors, and that assumption may not be true. The study gave a list of 150 to 200 TCR beta chains associated with cytomegalovirus.

The receptor was derived from a woman aged 55-70 years in good health and CMV-seropositive. Sequencing was done on a sample of PBMCs. The rearrangement joined TRBV5-4 to TRBJ2-7; the D gene is perhaps TRBD1, from 6 matching bases. Here is the DNA: TGTGCCAGCAGCTACGAACGACAGGAAATCAACGAGCAGTACTTC. The resulting protein is CASSYERQEINEQYF.